These T cell receptor beta chains were read from a single sample in a study of shared clonotypes between healthy human individuals. Sequencing was performed with immunoSEQ multiplex PCR; in TCRdb, only in-frame clones are kept and a portion is missing. The table includes hundreds of thousands of clones, 74% detected once. Sequenced input: memory CD4+ T cells sorted from blood. The receptors derive from a man aged 25 to 45 in good health. Each CDR3 is given with its conserved first and last residue. D genes are given only for firm matches. Clone size appears in some rows only: once, few, many, or a class for an expanded clone.

J gene,D gene,clone size,V gene,CDR3 DNA,CDR3 protein
TRBJ2-3,TRBD2,.,TRBV7-9,TGTGCCAGCAGCTCAATCCAGCGGGAGGGGGGGCCAGATACGCAGTATTTT,CASSSIQREGGPDTQYF
TRBJ2-3,.,.,TRBV7-2,TGTGCCAGCAGCTTAGTTCTAGCAGAAAACACAGATACGCAGTATTTT,CASSLVLAENTDTQYF
TRBJ2-5,.,.,TRBV6-1,TGTGCCAGCAGCCCCAGGGGTGGATGGGAGACCCAGTACTTC,CASSPRGGWETQYF
TRBJ2-7,.,many,TRBV5-6,TGTGCCAGCAGCTTCCAGGGCCCTTCGCGATGGGAGCAGTACTTC,CASSFQGPSRWEQYF
TRBJ2-2,.,.,TRBV19,TGTGCCAGTAGTGAAGGCAGCGGGGAGCTGTTTTTT,CASSEGSGELFF
TRBJ2-7,.,.,TRBV18,TGTGCCAGCTCTAAGAACACGATCTCCTACGAGCAGTACTTC,CASSKNTISYEQYF
TRBJ1-3,TRBD1,once,TRBV28,TGTGCCAGCAGTCCACAGGGACAGGGGGAGAGAAACACCATATATTTT,CASSPQGQGERNTIYF
TRBJ2-4,.,.,TRBV5-1,TGCGCCAGCAGCTCTAACGGGCCGAAAAACATTCAGTACTTC,CASSSNGPKNIQYF
TRBJ2-7,TRBD2,.,TRBV30,TGTGCCTGGAGTGTACCCCACCCGCGGGAGGGCCGACGCGAGCAGTACTTC,CAWSVPHPREGRREQYF
TRBJ1-2,.,.,TRBV30,TGTGCCTGGAGACTGGGACCGACGCGACCGGGGGATGGCTACACCTTC,CAWRLGPTRPGDGYTF
TRBJ2-3,.,.,TRBV5-1,TGCGCCAGCAGCCCCCTTGTGTTAGATACGCAGTATTTT,CASSPLVLDTQYF
TRBJ2-2,TRBD2,.,TRBV5-5,TGTGCCAGCAGCCAGACTAGCGGGAGGGACACCGGGGAGCTGTTTTTT,CASSQTSGRDTGELFF
TRBJ2-7,TRBD2,many,TRBV28,TGTGCCAGCAGTCTCGAGGCGGGAGCAACTGACGAGCAGTACTTC,CASSLEAGATDEQYF
TRBJ2-7,.,few,TRBV19,TGTGCCAGTAGCTATGATAGCGGGACAGGGAGCAACGAGCAGTACTTC,CASSYDSGTGSNEQYF
TRBJ2-7,.,once,TRBV10-3,TGTGCCATCAGTGAAAACCCCGGGAGCTCCTACGAGCAGTACTTC,CAISENPGSSYEQYF
TRBJ1-4,TRBD1,.,TRBV30,TGTGCCTGGAGTACCGCCCGGACAGGGATCCTGTTTTTT,CAWSTARTGILFF
TRBJ2-7,TRBD2,.,TRBV18,TGTGCCAGCTCACCGAGCGGGAGTCTGTACGAGCAGTACTTC,CASSPSGSLYEQYF
TRBJ1-1,.,.,TRBV5-5,TGTGCCAGCAGCCCAAGACCCGGGGGCTTGAACACTGAAGCTTTCTTT,CASSPRPGGLNTEAFF
TRBJ1-6,.,.,TRBV6-1,TGTGCCAGCAGTGACAACTATAATTCACCCCTCCACTTT,CASSDNYNSPLHF
TRBJ2-2,TRBD1,.,TRBV19,TGTGCCAGTAGCCAGTACACCGGGACAGGAGGAAAAAAGCTGTTTTTT,CASSQYTGTGGKKLFF
TRBJ2-7,.,.,TRBV10-2,TGCGCCGGAAACACCACGGTTTCTCCCTACGAGCAGTACTTC,CAGNTTVSPYEQYF
TRBJ2-3,.,.,TRBV18,TGTGCCAGCTCACCCTACCAGGTGGGCACAGATACGCAGTATTTT,CASSPYQVGTDTQYF
TRBJ1-1,.,.,TRBV5-4,TGTGCCAGCAGATCGGCCCAGGTAATGAACACTGAAGCTTTCTTT,CASRSAQVMNTEAFF
TRBJ2-7,.,.,TRBV4-2,TGTGCCAGCAGCCAAGATATTACAAGGGACTTCTCCTACGAGCAGTACTTC,CASSQDITRDFSYEQYF
TRBJ2-1,TRBD2,.,TRBV5-1,TGCGCCAGCAGCTGGGGGACTAGCGGGGACAATGAGCAGTTCTTC,CASSWGTSGDNEQFF
TRBJ2-1,.,.,TRBV5-1,TGCGCCAGCAGCTTGGCTCAGGGGAGCTCCTACAATGAGCAGTTCTTC,CASSLAQGSSYNEQFF
TRBJ2-5,.,.,TRBV25-1,TGTGCCAGCAGTAGTCCGGGACAACCTCAAGAGACCCAGTACTTC,CASSSPGQPQETQYF
TRBJ2-7,.,.,TRBV5-1,TGCGCCAGCAGCTTGGACCTATACGAGCAGTACTTC,CASSLDLYEQYF
TRBJ1-1,.,few,TRBV18,TGTGCCAGCTCACCACTCCCCGGGAACACTGAAGCTTTCTTT,CASSPLPGNTEAFF